This T cell receptor (beta chain) was found in a study of human T cells and chemical hapten exposure. Study context: Sensitizing treatment utilized 2% DPC over a roughly 2 cm by roughly 2 cm portion of upper inner arm skin. In the roughly 24-week study, patients were dosed weekly with diphenylcyclopropenone on the scalp throughout. Small discrepancies in pooled library volume mainly accounted for the varying TCR yields per sample.

This clonotype was counted a few times. For the library, individual cDNA molecules each received unique molecular identifiers. Each CDR3 protein gets one entry after TCRdb re-called the RACE reads with MiXCR. Among 200,000 to 300,000 distinct CDR3 sequences listed, approximately 8.4% were seen once. Time point noted: pre-sensitization, week 0. Indicated treatment: therapeutic diphenylcyclopropenone sensitization with weekly scalp DPC. Trimming stripped 7 bases from V and 5 bases from J, with 10 bases between. This CDR3 comprises 12 residues. The chain uses TRBV12-3 or TRBV12-4 and TRBJ2-3; D gene ambiguous. The sample here was whole blood, taken in connection with sensitization to the hapten diphenylcyclopropenone (DPC). This sequence was found in a woman aged 40 to 50 with alopecia areata. Some clones in this sample may be carry-over from other donors' samples. The CDR3 region is CASNTWGDTQYF. For the CDR3, the DNA is TGTGCCAGCAATACCTGGGGAGATACGCAGTATTTT.